The T cell receptor (beta chain) described here comes from a study of shared clonotypes between healthy human individuals. Study-level findings and limits: The four-donor shared clonotypes exceeded non-shared clonotypes in generation probability, with non-shared ones scoring lower.

This CDR3 region has 15 residues. Per germline, CDR1 SGHRS and CDR2 YFSETQ. Unmatched junction bases numbered 7, after V lost 4 bases and J lost 2 bases. Points on this clone: Its antigen is unknown.

It was at deep level that the assay was run. The table came from immunoSEQ multiplex PCR; TCRdb's copy has only in-frame clones and leaves some out. The sample carries about 2.4 million clones, 93% recorded once. The sample consisted of naive CD4+ T cells from PBMCs. Subset described: CD45RA+ positively selected. This TCR was sampled from a man aged 18 to 30 in good health. Some clones in this sample may be carry-over from other donors' samples. The genes are TRBV5-1 and TRBJ2-5, with 8 positions matching TRBD1. The CDR3 region is CASSPRTGIQETQYF. CDR3 nucleotide sequence: TGCGCCAGCAGCCCCAGGACAGGGATACAAGAGACCCAGTACTTC.